The 27 T cell receptor beta chains listed next were all sequenced from one sample in a study of T cell responses to AZD1222 COVID-19 vaccine. Sequencing used immunoSEQ multiplex PCR; TCRdb keeps in-frame clones, though not all of them. The repertoire holds over 130,000 clones, with roughly nine tenths as singletons. The source material was peripheral blood, sampled 28 days after the second AZD1222 dose. The origin of the receptors is an adult who received the AZD1222 COVID-19 vaccine.

The genes are TRBV11-2 and TRBJ1-5; unclear D gene. Germline V gene lookup returns CDR1 SGHAT and CDR2 FQNNGV. V shed 1 base and J shed 7 bases, with 8 bases lying between them. CDR3 length: 13 residues. CDR3 DNA sequence: TGTGCCAGCAGCTTAGGTGTGGGACAGCCCCAGCATTTT. The encoded protein is CASSLGVGQPQHF.

This rearrangement joins TRBV7-9 to TRBJ1-2; D is ambiguous. V was pared by 1 base and J by 2 bases, with 14 bases between. Germline V CDR1 and CDR2: SEHNR, FQNEAQ (reference sequence). The CDR3 runs 16 residues. The CDR3 here is CASSLVLSQTNYGYTF. Written as DNA, the CDR3 is TGTGCCAGCAGCTTAGTTCTGTCACAAACGAACTATGGCTACACCTTC.

This chain links TRBV7-9 with TRBJ1-1; D gene unclear. The germline CDR1 and CDR2 sequences are SEHNR and FQNEAQ (reference sequence). Trimming removed 1 base from V and 2 bases from J, with 11 bases in between. CDR3 size: 15 residues. The CDR3 nucleotides are TGTGCCAGCAGCTTAGAACCTGAGGTTAACACTGAAGCTTTCTTT. Amino acid sequence: CASSLEPEVNTEAFF.

V usage is TRBV5-6 and J usage is TRBJ2-3; the D is unclear. This CDR3 comprises 11 residues. Germline CDR1 and CDR2: SGHDT and YYEEEE. Trimming shortened V by 0 bases and J by 4 bases, and 0 bases separated the two germline ends. CDR3 coding DNA: TGTGCCAGCAGCTTGGCAGATACGCAGTATTTT. This translates into CASSLADTQYF.

V gene TRBV4-3 combines with J gene TRBJ1-4; possibly TRBD1 for D (6 bases). Germline loops: CDR1 LGHNA, CDR2 YSLEER. V lost 4 bases and J 4 bases, leaving 13 bases between the germline ends. The CDR3 is 15 residues long. CDR3 residues: CASSPEGGFNEKLFF. CDR3 bases: TGCGCCAGCAGCCCGGAGGGGGGCTTTAATGAAAAACTGTTTTTT.

The V and J genes are TRBV29-1 and TRBJ2-7; 14 bases agree with TRBD2. This CDR3 spans 17 amino acids. The V segment lost 7 bases and the J segment 4 bases; nucleotides outside the gene matches: 15. Germline V lookup: CDR1 SQVTM, CDR2 ANQGSEA. Here the CDR3 reads CSAAGTSGSGLQYEQYF. In nucleotides, the CDR3 is TGCAGCGCCGCCGGGACTAGCGGGAGCGGACTCCAATACGAGCAGTACTTC.

Turning to this clone: This may stem from a read error, because a much larger clone lies one nucleotide away. CDR3 residues: CASSRGLAYEQYF. The DNA of the CDR3 is TGTGCCAGCAGCCGGGGACTAGCCTACGAGCAGTACTTC. J is TRBJ2-7 and V is TRBV6-5; TRBD2 agrees at 8 bases. The CDR3 is made up of 13 amino acids. V lost 6 bases to trimming and J lost 2 bases; unmatched junction nucleotides: 3. Germline loops: CDR1 MNHEY, CDR2 SVGAGI.

The chain joins TRBV23-1 to TRBJ1-4, with a possible D match to TRBD1 (5 bases). TRBV23-1 is classed as an ORF, of uncertain function. Trimming took off 5 bases at V and 6 bases at J, with 22 bases between the two ends. The CDR3 consists of 17 residues. CDR3 DNA sequence: TGCGCCAGCAGTGAACCGGGACGGTCCGCGTCCGATGAAAAACTGTTTTTT. As protein: CASSEPGRSASDEKLFF.

The chain employs TRBV9 and TRBJ2-1; D not certain. There are 15 residues in the CDR3. The V and J ends lost 4 bases and 0 bases respectively, with 11 bases between them. Germline V lookup: CDR1 SGDLS, CDR2 YYNGEE. DNA for the CDR3: TGTGCCAGCAGCCCCATCAGGAGCTCCTACAATGAGCAGTTCTTC. It translates to CASSPIRSSYNEQFF.

The V call is TRBV5-1, the J call TRBJ1-4; 8 bases map to TRBD1. Germline CDR1 is SGHRS and CDR2 is YFSETQ. CDR3 length equals 14 residues. V lost 2 bases and J lost 4; bases outside the gene matches: 1. CDR3 coding DNA: TGCGCCAGCAGCTTACAGGGGGATAATGAAAAACTGTTTTTT. It encodes CASSLQGDNEKLFF.

The J gene is TRBJ1-1, the V gene TRBV28, with 11 bases lining up with TRBD1. The length of the CDR3 is 17 residues. Losses at the gene ends were 3 bases for V and 4 bases for J; bases not matched to a gene: 10. CDR1 and CDR2 from the germline V gene are MDHEN and SYDVKM. The CDR3 nucleotides read TGTGCCAGCAGTTTTCCGGGGACAGGGGGAACAAGCACTGAAGCTTTCTTT. This translates into CASSFPGTGGTSTEAFF.

The chain is built from TRBV7-9 and TRBJ1-1; weak D call: TRBD1 (5 bases). Germline V gives CDR1 SEHNR, CDR2 FQNEAQ (reference sequence). This CDR3 has 15 residues. The ends were cut back, 7 bases at V and 0 bases at J, with 15 bases in the middle. Here the CDR3 reads CASTPSGRMNTEAFF. CDR3 coding DNA: TGTGCCAGCACCCCATCGGGGCGAATGAACACTGAAGCTTTCTTT.

The count of this clone is one. This chain uses TRBV19 with TRBJ1-1; tentatively, D is TRBD1 (6 bases). The CDR3 has 15 amino acids. V was shortened by 3 bases and J by 4 bases, with 15 bases between the two germline ends. The germline V gene encodes CDR1 LNHDA and CDR2 SQIVND (reference sequence). The CDR3 loop reads CASSIGWGQGTEAFF. The CDR3 DNA follows: TGTGCCAGTAGTATTGGATGGGGGCAGGGCACTGAAGCTTTCTTT. The entire variable domain, with the rest obtained from reference TRBV19 and TRBJ1-1, is as follows: DGGITQSPKYLFRKEGQNVTLSCEQNLNHDAMYWYRQDPGQGLRLIYYSQIVNDFQKGDIAEGYSVSREKKESFPLTVTSAQKNPTAFYLCASSIGWGQGTEAFFGQGTRLTVV.

This chain links TRBV5-1 with TRBJ1-3, with a weak D call TRBD1 (5 bases). V lost 0 bases to trimming and J lost 2 bases, with 9 bases between them. Germline V gives CDR1 SGHRS, CDR2 YFSETQ. The CDR3 length is 15 residues. DNA for the CDR3: TGCGCCAGCAGCTTGGAATGGGGGGCTGGAAACACCATATATTTT. This codes for CASSLEWGAGNTIYF. The full variable domain, its missing parts supplied by reference TRBV5-1 and TRBJ1-3, is KAGVTQTPRYLIKTRGQQVTLSCSPISGHRSVSWYQQTPGQGLQFLFEYFSETQRNKGNFPGRFSGRQFSNSRSEMNVSTLELGDSALYLCASSLEWGAGNTIYFGEGSWLTVV.

Points on this clone: Other DNA sequences within the sample encode an identical CDR3. The chain couples TRBV11-2 to TRBJ2-6; D is undetermined. V was clipped by 1 base and J by 1 base, with 2 bases between them. Germline CDR1 reads SGHAT; CDR2 reads FQNNGV. This CDR3 is built from 14 residues. The CDR3 bases are TGTGCCAGCAGCTTAGTATCTGGGGCCAACGTCCTGACTTTC. It is translated as CASSLVSGANVLTF.

The genes are TRBV7-2 and TRBJ1-2, with unresolved D. The CDR3 extends over 14 amino acids. The germline V and J ends were trimmed by 4 bases and 0 bases, with 9 bases remaining between them. Germline assignment: CDR1 SGHTA and CDR2 FQGNSA. The CDR3 region is CASSSTPTNYGYTF. In nucleotides, the CDR3 is TGTGCCAGCAGCTCTACACCTACTAACTATGGCTACACCTTC.

The V and J genes are TRBV6-6 and TRBJ1-5; TRBD1 aligns across 7 bases. The CDR3 runs to 16 residues. The V gene's germline CDR1 is MNHNY and CDR2 SVGAGI (reference sequence). V was pared by 6 bases and J by 0 bases, with 8 bases of the junction left unmatched. CDR3 region: CASSPGTAHSNQPQHF. CDR3 sequence (DNA): TGTGCCAGCAGCCCCGGGACAGCTCATAGCAATCAGCCCCAGCATTTT.

CDR3 bases: TGTGCCAGCAGCTTAGGCGGCAGGGGAACTGAAGCTTTCTTT. As protein: CASSLGGRGTEAFF. The chain uses TRBV7-2 and TRBJ1-1; the D gene is possibly TRBD1 (6 bases). V dropped 1 base and J dropped 5 bases, with 11 bases sitting between them. CDR1 and CDR2 (germline): SGHTA, FQGNSA. CDR3 length equals 14 residues.

This rearrangement joins TRBV13 to TRBJ2-1; D gene uncertain. The CDR3 is made up of 16 amino acids. The germline CDR1 and CDR2 sequences are PRHDT and FYEKMQ (reference sequence). The V and J ends lost 3 bases and 0 bases respectively, with 12 bases between them. CDR3 loop: CASSFLTASSYNEQFF. The CDR3 bases are TGTGCCAGCAGCTTTTTGACCGCTAGCTCCTACAATGAGCAGTTCTTC.

This clone was detected only once. The V gene is TRBV28, the J gene TRBJ2-1; TRBD1 aligns across 8 bases. J was trimmed by 5 bases and V by 5 bases; bases with no gene match: 8. Germline CDR1 reads MDHEN; CDR2 reads SYDVKM. CDR3 length equals 15 residues. CDR3 in DNA: TGTGCCAGCAGTCGACAGGGGTTCACAGACAATGAGCAGTTCTTC. This encodes CASSRQGFTDNEQFF.

This clone was counted a single time. The chain recombines TRBV7-2 with TRBJ1-4; 7 nucleotides agree with TRBD1. Germline loops: CDR1 SGHTA, CDR2 FQGNSA. This CDR3 has 14 amino acids. After removal of 4 bases from V and 4 bases from J, the junction contained 3 bases not matched to a gene. The CDR3 protein is CASSSQGGNEKLFF. DNA of the CDR3: TGTGCCAGCAGCTCGCAGGGGGGTAATGAAAAACTGTTTTTT.

The chain has TRBV6-5 and TRBJ2-3; 9 bases agree with TRBD2. With 7 bases clipped from V and 6 bases from J, the junction kept 8 bases outside the gene matches. The CDR3 is made up of 14 amino acids. Germline V gene lookup returns CDR1 MNHEY and CDR2 SVGAGI. CDR3 in amino acids: CASTRLAGADTQYF. CDR3 DNA sequence: TGTGCCAGCACCAGATTAGCGGGAGCGGATACGCAGTATTTT.

CDR3 amino acids: CASSVGTGLMNTEAFF. DNA for the CDR3: TGTGCCAGCAGCGTAGGGACAGGACTAATGAACACTGAAGCTTTCTTT. The chain uses TRBV9 and TRBJ1-1; TRBD1 aligns across 7 bases. CDR3 length equals 16 residues. In germline, CDR1 is SGDLS, CDR2 YYNGEE. Trimming cost V 0 bases and J 0 bases; bases outside gene matches: 5.

This chain uses TRBV4-1 with TRBJ2-1, with D uncertain. CDR1 is MGHRA, CDR2 YSYEKL, per germline. V lost 0 bases to trimming and J lost 6 bases, with 12 bases between them. The CDR3 spans 15 residues. The CDR3 protein is CASSQDKWKFNEQFF. CDR3 nucleotide sequence: TGCGCCAGCAGCCAAGATAAGTGGAAATTCAATGAGCAGTTCTTC.

The J gene is TRBJ2-3, the V gene TRBV4-3; 7 positions match TRBD2. Germline V gene sequence: CDR1 LGHNA, CDR2 YSLEER. The CDR3 length is 16 residues. The junction had 6 bases not matched to a gene; V was cut back by 1 base and J by 2 bases. CDR3 protein: CASSQGAGPYTDTQYF. The CDR3 nucleotides read TGCGCCAGCAGCCAAGGAGCGGGGCCTTACACAGATACGCAGTATTTT.

The count of this clone is one. The chain combines TRBV7-2 with TRBJ2-3, with D perhaps matching TRBD1 or TRBD2 (5 bases each). Germline CDR1 is SGHTA and CDR2 is FQGNSA. The CDR3 contains 15 residues. With 0 bases removed from V and 2 bases from J, the gap between germline ends came to 9 bases. The chain's CDR3 is CASSLAGRSTDTQYF. The CDR3 DNA follows: TGTGCCAGCAGCTTAGCGGGACGGTCCACAGATACGCAGTATTTT.

The chain carries TRBV3-1 (or the pseudogene TRBV3-2) and TRBJ1-2; D call uncertain. V gave up 2 bases and J gave up 4 bases, with 8 bases separating them. CDR3 size: 13 residues. In germline, CDR1 is LGHDT, CDR2 YNNKEL (reference sequence). The CDR3 spells CASSQSEIYGYTF. The CDR3 coding sequence is TGTGCCAGCAGCCAATCTGAGATCTATGGCTACACCTTC.